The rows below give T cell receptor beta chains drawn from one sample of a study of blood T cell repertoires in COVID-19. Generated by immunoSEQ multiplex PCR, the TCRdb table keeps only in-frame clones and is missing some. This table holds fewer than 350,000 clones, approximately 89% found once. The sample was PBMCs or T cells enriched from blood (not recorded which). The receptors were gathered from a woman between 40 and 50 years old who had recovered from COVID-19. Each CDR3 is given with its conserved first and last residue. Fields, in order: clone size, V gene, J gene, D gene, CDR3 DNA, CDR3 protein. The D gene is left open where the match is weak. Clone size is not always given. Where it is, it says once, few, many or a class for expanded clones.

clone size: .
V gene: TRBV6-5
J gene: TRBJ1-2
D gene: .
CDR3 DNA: TGTGCCAGCAGTTCAAACAGGGCTAACTATGGCTACACCTTC
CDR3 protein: CASSSNRANYGYTF

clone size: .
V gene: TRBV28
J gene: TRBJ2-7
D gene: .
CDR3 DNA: TGTGCCAGCCTAGGAGATTCCTACGAGCAGTACTTC
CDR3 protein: CASLGDSYEQYF

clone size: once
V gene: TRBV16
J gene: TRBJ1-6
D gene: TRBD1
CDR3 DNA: TGTGCCAGCAGCCGCCCCCAGGGGGCGAACCCCCTCCACTTT
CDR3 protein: CASSRPQGANPLHF

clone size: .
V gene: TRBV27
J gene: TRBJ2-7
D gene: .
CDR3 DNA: TGTGCCAGCAGTTCGACTTGGTTGTCCTACGAGCAGTACTTC
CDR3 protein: CASSSTWLSYEQYF

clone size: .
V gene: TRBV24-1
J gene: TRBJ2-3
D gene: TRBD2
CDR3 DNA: TGTGCCACCAGTGATTGGACTAGCGGGGGAGCAGATACGCAGTATTTT
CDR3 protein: CATSDWTSGGADTQYF

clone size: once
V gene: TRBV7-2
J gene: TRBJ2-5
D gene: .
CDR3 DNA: TGTGCCAGCAGCCGGCGGGCCTCCAGGGAGACCCAGTACTTC
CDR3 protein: CASSRRASRETQYF

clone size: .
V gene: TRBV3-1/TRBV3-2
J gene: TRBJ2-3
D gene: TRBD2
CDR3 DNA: TGTGCCAGCAGCCATTCCGGGACTAGCGGGAGGGCCGGCACAGATACGCAGTATTTT
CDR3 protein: CASSHSGTSGRAGTDTQYF

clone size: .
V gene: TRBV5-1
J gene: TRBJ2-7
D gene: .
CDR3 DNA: TGCGCCAGCAGCTTCGGAGGGGCGGCCTACGAGCAGTACTTC
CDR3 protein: CASSFGGAAYEQYF

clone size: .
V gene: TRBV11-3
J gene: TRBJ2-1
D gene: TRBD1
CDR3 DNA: TGTGCCAGCAGTTTGTCTCAACAGGGGGGCAATGAGCAGTTCTTC
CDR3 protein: CASSLSQQGGNEQFF

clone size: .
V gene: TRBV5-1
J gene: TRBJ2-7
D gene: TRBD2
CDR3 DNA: TGCGCCAGCAGCTTGGCCGGGAGCGGGAGCCTCTCCTACGAGCAGTACTTC
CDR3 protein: CASSLAGSGSLSYEQYF

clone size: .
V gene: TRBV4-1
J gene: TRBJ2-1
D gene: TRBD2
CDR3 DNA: TGCGCCAGCAGCCAACTTGGACTAGCGGGGGACCAAGGGCAGTTCTTC
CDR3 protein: CASSQLGLAGDQGQFF

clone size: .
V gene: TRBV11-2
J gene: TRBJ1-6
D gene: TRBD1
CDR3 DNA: TGTGCCAGCAGCTGGGACAGGGGATATAATTCACCCCTCCACTTT
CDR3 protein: CASSWDRGYNSPLHF

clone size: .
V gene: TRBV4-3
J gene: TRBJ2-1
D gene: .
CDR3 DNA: TGCGCCAGCAGCCCTAAACTAGTCGCGGGCTCCTACAATGAGCAGTTCTTC
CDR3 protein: CASSPKLVAGSYNEQFF

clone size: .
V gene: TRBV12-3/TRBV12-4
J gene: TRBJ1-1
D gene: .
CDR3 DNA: TGTGCCAGCAGTTACAGGGACGACACTGAAGCTTTCTTT
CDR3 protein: CASSYRDDTEAFF

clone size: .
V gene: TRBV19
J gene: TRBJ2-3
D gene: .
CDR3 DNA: TGTGCCAGTAGTATAGTAGCGCAAGGCCCAGATACGCAGTATTTT
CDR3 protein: CASSIVAQGPDTQYF

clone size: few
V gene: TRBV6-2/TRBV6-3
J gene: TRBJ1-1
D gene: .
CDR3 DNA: TGTGCCAGCAGTCCAGGGTATTCGAACACTGAAGCTTTCTTT
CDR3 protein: CASSPGYSNTEAFF

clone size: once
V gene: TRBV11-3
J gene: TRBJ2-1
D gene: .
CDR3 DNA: TGTGCCAGCACTTCCCCGAGGACACCCGCGATCTTC
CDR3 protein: CASTSPRTPAIF

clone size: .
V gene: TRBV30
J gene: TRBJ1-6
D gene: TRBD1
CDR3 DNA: TGTGCCTGTGGACAGGGAAGTTTGGATTCACCCCTCCACTTT
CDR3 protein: CACGQGSLDSPLHF

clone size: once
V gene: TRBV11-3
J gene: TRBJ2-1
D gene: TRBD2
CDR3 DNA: TGTGCCAGCAGCTTACTCGCTAGCGGGGAGCAGTTCTTC
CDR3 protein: CASSLLASGEQFF

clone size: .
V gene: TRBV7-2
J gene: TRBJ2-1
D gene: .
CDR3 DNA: TGTGCCAGCAGCTCCTATTCCTACAATGAGCAGTTCTTC
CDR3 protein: CASSSYSYNEQFF

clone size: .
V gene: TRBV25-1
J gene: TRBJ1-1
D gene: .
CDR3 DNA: TGTGCCAGCAGTGAATACCATACTGAAGCTTTCTTT
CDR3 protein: CASSEYHTEAFF

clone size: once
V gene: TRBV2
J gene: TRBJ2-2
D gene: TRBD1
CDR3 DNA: TGTGCCAGCAGTGACCCTGGACAGGGGTTGCCTGGGGGCGGGGAGCTGTTTTTT
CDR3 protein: CASSDPGQGLPGGGELFF

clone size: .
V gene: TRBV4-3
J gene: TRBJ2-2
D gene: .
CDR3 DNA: TGCGCCAGCAGCCAAGATTTTACCGGGGGTACCGGGGAGCTGTTTTTT
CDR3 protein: CASSQDFTGGTGELFF

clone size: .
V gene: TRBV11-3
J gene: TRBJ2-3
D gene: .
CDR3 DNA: TGTGCCAGCAGCTTAAGGGGGGGCGGGAAAGATACGCAGTATTTT
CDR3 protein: CASSLRGGGKDTQYF

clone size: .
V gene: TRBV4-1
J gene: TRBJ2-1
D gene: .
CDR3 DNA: TGCGCCAGCAGCCAAGATGAGCGGGTGAGCTCCTACAATGAGCAGTTCTTC
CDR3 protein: CASSQDERVSSYNEQFF

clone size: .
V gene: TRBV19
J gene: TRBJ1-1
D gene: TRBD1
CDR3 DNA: TGTGCCAGTATTCACCATCGGGACAGGGGGTTTGAAGCTTTCTTT
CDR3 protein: CASIHHRDRGFEAFF

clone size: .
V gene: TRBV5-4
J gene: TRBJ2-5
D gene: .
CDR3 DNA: TGTGCCAGCAGCGAGCGGGACAATCAAGAGACCCAGTACTTC
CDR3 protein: CASSERDNQETQYF

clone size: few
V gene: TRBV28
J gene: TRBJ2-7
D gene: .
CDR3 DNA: TGTGCCAGCAGTTTGTCCCCAGGGGCCTCCTACGAGCAGTACTTC
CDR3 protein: CASSLSPGASYEQYF

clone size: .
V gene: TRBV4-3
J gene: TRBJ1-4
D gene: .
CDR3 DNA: TGCGCCAGCAGCCAAGGTCGGGGGTCTAATGAAAAACTGTTTTTT
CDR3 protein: CASSQGRGSNEKLFF

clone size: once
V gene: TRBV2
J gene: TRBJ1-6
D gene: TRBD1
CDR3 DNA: TGTGCCAGCAATGTAGGACAGGTCGGTGATTCACCCCTCCACTTT
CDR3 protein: CASNVGQVGDSPLHF

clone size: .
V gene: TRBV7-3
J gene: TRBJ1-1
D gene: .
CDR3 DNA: TGTGCCAGCAGCTTTTCAGGCAACACTGAAGCTTTCTTT
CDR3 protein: CASSFSGNTEAFF

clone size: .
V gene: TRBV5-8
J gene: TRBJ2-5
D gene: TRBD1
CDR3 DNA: TGTGCCAGCAGTCTGGGACAGGGGGCGAACACCCAAGAGACCCAGTACTTC
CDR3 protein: CASSLGQGANTQETQYF

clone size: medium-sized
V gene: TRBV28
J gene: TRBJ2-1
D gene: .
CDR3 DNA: TGTGCCAGCACGCTGACAGGGAGGCACAATGAGCAGTTCTTC
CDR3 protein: CASTLTGRHNEQFF

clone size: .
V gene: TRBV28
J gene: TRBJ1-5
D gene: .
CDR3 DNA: TGTGCCAGCGAAGGGCGGGATAGCAATCAGCCCCAGCATTTT
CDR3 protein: CASEGRDSNQPQHF

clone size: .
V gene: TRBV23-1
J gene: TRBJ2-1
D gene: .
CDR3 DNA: TGCGCCAGCAGTCAATTTTGGAAGCGCGTTTGGAATTTATTAGGAGAACACAATGAGCAGTTCTTC
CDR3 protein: CASSQFWKRVWNLLGEHNEQFF

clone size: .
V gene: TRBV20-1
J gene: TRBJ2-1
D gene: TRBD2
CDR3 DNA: TGCAGTGCTAGTCTAGCGGCCTTGGGTGAGCAGTTCTTC
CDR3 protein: CSASLAALGEQFF

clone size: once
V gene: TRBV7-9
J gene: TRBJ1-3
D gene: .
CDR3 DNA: TGTGCCAGCAGCTTTGGAGGGGACGGAAACACCATATATTTT
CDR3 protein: CASSFGGDGNTIYF

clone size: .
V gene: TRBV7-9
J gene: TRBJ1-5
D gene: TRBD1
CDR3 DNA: TGTGCCAGCAGCTCGGACAGGAGTAATCAGCCCCAGCATTTT
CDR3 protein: CASSSDRSNQPQHF

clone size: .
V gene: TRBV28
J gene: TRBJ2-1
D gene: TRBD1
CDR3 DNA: TGTGCCAGCAGCCCTAGGACAGGGGGAGGGTACAATGAGCAGTTCTTC
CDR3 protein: CASSPRTGGGYNEQFF

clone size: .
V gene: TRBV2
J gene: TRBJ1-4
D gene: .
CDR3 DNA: TGTGCCAGCACGCAGGTCCTTAATGAAAAACTGTTTTTT
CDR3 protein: CASTQVLNEKLFF

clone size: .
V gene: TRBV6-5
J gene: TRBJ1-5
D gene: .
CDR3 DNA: TGTGCCAGCAGTTACGACAGAGGTAATCAGCCCCAGCATTTT
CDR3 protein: CASSYDRGNQPQHF

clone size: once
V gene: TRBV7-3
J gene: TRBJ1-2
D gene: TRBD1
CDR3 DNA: TGTGCCAGCAGCTTAAATTCAGGGGGTTATGGCTACACCTTC
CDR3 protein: CASSLNSGGYGYTF

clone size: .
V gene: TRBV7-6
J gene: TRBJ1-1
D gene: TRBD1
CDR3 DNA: TGTGCCAGCAGCTCCGGGACAGCAAACACTGAAGCTTTCTTT
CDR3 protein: CASSSGTANTEAFF

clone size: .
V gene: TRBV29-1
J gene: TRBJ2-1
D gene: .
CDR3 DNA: TGCAGCGTTAGCGGTCCCTACAATGAGCAGTTCTTC
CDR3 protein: CSVSGPYNEQFF

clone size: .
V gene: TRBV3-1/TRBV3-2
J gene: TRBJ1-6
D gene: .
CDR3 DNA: TGTGCCAGCAGCCAAGGCACAGGGTCTTATAATTCACCCCTCCACTTT
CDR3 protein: CASSQGTGSYNSPLHF

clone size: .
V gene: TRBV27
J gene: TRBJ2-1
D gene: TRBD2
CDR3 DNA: TGTGCCAGCATCATCCCGTCGCGGACTAGCGGGCCTAGCTCCTACAATGAGCAGTTCTTC
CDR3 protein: CASIIPSRTSGPSSYNEQFF

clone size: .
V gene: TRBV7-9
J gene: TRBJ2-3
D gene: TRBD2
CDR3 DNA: TGTGCCAGCAGGCCTACACTAGCGACCCCAGATACGCAGTATTTT
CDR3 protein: CASRPTLATPDTQYF

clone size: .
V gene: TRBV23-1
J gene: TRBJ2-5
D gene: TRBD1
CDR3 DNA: TGCGCCAGCCCTTCAGGGGGCCAAGAGACCCAGTACTTC
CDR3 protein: CASPSGGQETQYF

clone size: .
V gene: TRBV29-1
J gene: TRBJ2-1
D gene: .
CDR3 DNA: TGCAGCGTTTACAGGGACGGAAATGAGCAGTTCTTC
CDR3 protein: CSVYRDGNEQFF

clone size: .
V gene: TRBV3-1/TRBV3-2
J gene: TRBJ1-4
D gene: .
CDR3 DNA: TGTGCCAGCAGCCATAAACAGGGTAATGAAAAACTGTTTTTT
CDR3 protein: CASSHKQGNEKLFF

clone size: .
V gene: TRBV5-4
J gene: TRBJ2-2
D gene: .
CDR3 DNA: TGTGCCAGCAGCCAGGGCAGGGTAAACACCGGGGAGCTGTTTTTT
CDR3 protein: CASSQGRVNTGELFF

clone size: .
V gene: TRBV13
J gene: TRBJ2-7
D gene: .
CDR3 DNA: TGTGCCAGCAGCTTTGGCCGCTACGAGCAGTACTTC
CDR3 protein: CASSFGRYEQYF

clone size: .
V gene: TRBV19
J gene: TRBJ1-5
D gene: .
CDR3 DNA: TGTGCCAGTAGTATAAGGGGTACCATAGGACAGCCCCAGCATTTT
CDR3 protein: CASSIRGTIGQPQHF

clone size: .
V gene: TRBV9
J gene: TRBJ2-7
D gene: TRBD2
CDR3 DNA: TGTGCCAGCAGCGTAGAGGGTAGCGGGAGTAACGGCGAGCAGTACTTC
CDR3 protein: CASSVEGSGSNGEQYF

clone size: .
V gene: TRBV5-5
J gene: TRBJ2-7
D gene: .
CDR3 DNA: TGTGCCAGCAGCTCCCCCTGGACAGCTAACTACGAGCAGTACTTC
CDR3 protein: CASSSPWTANYEQYF

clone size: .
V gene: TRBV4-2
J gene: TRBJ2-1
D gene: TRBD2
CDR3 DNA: TGTGCCAGCAGCCAAGAGGGGACTAGCGGAACCGTAGAGCAGTTCTTC
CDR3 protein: CASSQEGTSGTVEQFF

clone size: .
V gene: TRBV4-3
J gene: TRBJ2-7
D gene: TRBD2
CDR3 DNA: TGCGCCAGCAGCCAAGAGGGACTAGCGGGAGGATGGACCGGCTACGAGCAGTACTTC
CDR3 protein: CASSQEGLAGGWTGYEQYF